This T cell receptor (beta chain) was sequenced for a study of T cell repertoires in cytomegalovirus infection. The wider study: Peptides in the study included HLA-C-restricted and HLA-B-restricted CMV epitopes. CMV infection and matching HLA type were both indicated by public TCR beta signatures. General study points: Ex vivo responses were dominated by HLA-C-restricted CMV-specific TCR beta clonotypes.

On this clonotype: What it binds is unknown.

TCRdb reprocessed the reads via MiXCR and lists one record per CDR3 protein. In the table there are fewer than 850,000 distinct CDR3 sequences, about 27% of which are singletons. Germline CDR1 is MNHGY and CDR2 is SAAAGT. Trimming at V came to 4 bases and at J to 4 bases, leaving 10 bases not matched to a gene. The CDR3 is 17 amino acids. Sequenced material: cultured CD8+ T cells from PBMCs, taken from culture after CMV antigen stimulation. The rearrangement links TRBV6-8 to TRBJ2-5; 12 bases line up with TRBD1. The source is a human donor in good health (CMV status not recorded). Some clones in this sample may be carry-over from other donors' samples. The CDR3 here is CASSWAGTGGWVETQYF. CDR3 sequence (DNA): TGTGCCAGCAGTTGGGCCGGGACAGGGGGCTGGGTAGAGACCCAGTACTTC.